The T cell receptor (beta chain) under discussion was sequenced for a study of CD8+CD57+ T cells in acquired aplastic anemia. About the study: As sequenced from healthy donors, CD4+ cells averaged around 11 million reads.

Trimming took 1 base from V and 5 from J, leaving 6 bases between them. Germline CDR1 reads LGHNA; CDR2 reads YNFKEQ. CDR3 length equals 13 residues. Many counts were recorded for this clonotype. Profiles of TCR beta VDJ and CDR3 were generated from a genomic DNA template. Via MiXCR, TCRdb re-called the reads, giving one row per CDR3 protein. This sample has about 190,000 distinct CDR3 sequences; less than 70% occur once, and the top ten carry roughly 15%. This sequence joins TRBV4-2 and TRBJ1-5, with D maybe TRBD1 (5 bases). Input material: sorted CD4+, CD8+, or CD8+CD57+ T cells (not recorded which) from PBMCs. The clonotype was recovered from a human donor in good health, serving as a control. CDR3 sequence: CASSQGGDQPQHF. The CDR3 bases are TGTGCCAGCAGCCAAGGGGGGGATCAGCCCCAGCATTTT.